This paragraph covers one TCR beta chain sequence. The data are from a study of blood T cell repertoires in COVID-19. Study-level information: Acute and convalescent COVID-19 samples came from the United States, Italy and Spain. Sources were T cells, B-cell-depleted T cells, or PBMCs; the material itself was cDNA or gDNA.

This CDR3 has 16 amino acids. Germline V gene sequence: CDR1 MRHNA, CDR2 SNTAGT. V lost 1 base and J 1 base, leaving 11 bases between the germline ends. Per the authors' pipeline: Reference gene primer amplification gave nucleated cell count estimates. TCRdb's table, derived via immunoSEQ multiplex PCR, lists solely in-frame clones and lacks some. V, J and clone size derive from that table, while D and trimming were established from the DNA sequence. The table lists roughly 120,000 clones, over 65% of them singletons. This TCR came from a woman of 80 years or more with acute or convalescent COVID-19. The gene calls are TRBV6-4 and TRBJ2-4; D gene ambiguous. Sequenced: peripheral blood. As DNA, the CDR3 is TGTGCCAGCAGTGACTACACATCCCCGGCCAAAAACATTCAGTACTTC. Its translation is CASSDYTSPAKNIQYF.